Listed below are T cell receptor beta chains from one sample, sequenced in a study of T cell changes during pregnancy in multiple sclerosis. Profiled with immunoSEQ multiplex PCR; TCRdb holds only in-frame clones, not every one. The sample holds about 36,000 clones, more than 75% seen once. This material consisted of CD4+ T cells from peripheral blood mononuclear cells, taken in the first trimester of pregnancy. The receptors stem from a female donor with multiple sclerosis, enrolled in a pregnancy study. Each CDR3 is given without its conserved first and last residue.

v_call: TRBV11-2; cdr3_aa: ASSPGQGREQY
v_call: TRBV4-2; cdr3_aa: ASSQGAGRQFSTDTQY
v_call: TRBV6-1; cdr3_aa: ASSETGAYEQY
v_call: TRBV19; cdr3_aa: ASSTGTKQETQY
v_call: TRBV30; cdr3_aa: AWSEDFNQPQH
v_call: TRBV12-5; cdr3_aa: ASGLTPSGGELF
v_call: TRBV5-4; cdr3_aa: ASSGQGELSYEQY
v_call: TRBV19; cdr3_aa: ASSKGQPSNEKLF
v_call: TRBV6-7; cdr3_aa: ASSYSIPRDRSYEQY
v_call: TRBV27; cdr3_aa: ASRPNYSQETQY
v_call: TRBV27; cdr3_aa: ASSSILSGYEQY
v_call: TRBV13; cdr3_aa: ASSYMTGGGPDTQY
v_call: TRBV2; cdr3_aa: ASSLPAGFQETQY
v_call: TRBV5-8; cdr3_aa: ASSTDYQSTDTQY
v_call: TRBV19; cdr3_aa: ASTLTGTNTGELF
v_call: TRBV6-5; cdr3_aa: ASRQGRSNEKLF
v_call: TRBV2; cdr3_aa: ASSALAGGPYEQY
v_call: TRBV5-4; cdr3_aa: ASSPDSQEQY
v_call: TRBV29-1; cdr3_aa: SVQLGLAGEQY
v_call: TRBV19; cdr3_aa: ASSILDRGWNQPQH
v_call: TRBV19; cdr3_aa: ASIRQGSAEAF
v_call: TRBV6-5; cdr3_aa: ASRRTGRNTEAF
v_call: TRBV19; cdr3_aa: ASSGDRAGNQPQH
v_call: TRBV14; cdr3_aa: ASSRKTSGRSYEQY
v_call: TRBV30; cdr3_aa: AWSVVRLPGVQTQY
v_call: TRBV30; cdr3_aa: AWSRGGTNTGELF
v_call: TRBV30; cdr3_aa: AWSVVGGIGYT
v_call: TRBV5-4; cdr3_aa: ASSLLGRGYGTSKYEQY
v_call: TRBV2; cdr3_aa: ASSRDRGEYEQY
v_call: TRBV30; cdr3_aa: AWSEQGFDEKLF
v_call: TRBV6-1; cdr3_aa: ASSEILGQGGDRY
v_call: TRBV19; cdr3_aa: ASSIGYRGSNQPQH
v_call: TRBV7-3; cdr3_aa: ASSLGGGLENEQY
v_call: TRBV19; cdr3_aa: ASSTTPQGATGNTIY
v_call: TRBV14; cdr3_aa: ASSQVGGPMEQY
v_call: TRBV28; cdr3_aa: ASSRLPPSSGNTIY
v_call: TRBV4-1; cdr3_aa: ASSKQGLYGYT